The text below deals with one T cell receptor beta chain. Its antigen is not yet known. No clone much larger than this one lies a single base away; base qualities are absent. The cohort consisted of more than 650 healthy bone marrow donors. At the time of sampling, all cohort members were nominally healthy, though unrecorded immune exposures were likely present. The donor was CMV seronegative and was included in the group of a few hundred seronegative cohort members. Each donor provided a peripheral blood sample, and peripheral blood mononuclear cells were used for TCR beta sequencing. Genomic DNA was extracted from the blood cell samples with the Qiagen DNeasy Blood Extraction Kit. The protocol used for the library was the immunoSEQ multiplex PCR assay. A mixture of 60 forward primers for TCR Vbeta segments and 13 reverse primers for TCR Jbeta segments was used in the multiplex PCR. Amplification of the CDR3 region of rearranged TCR beta genes was performed with a multiplex PCR assay on genomic DNA. The Illumina HiSeq System was used to sequence the amplified TCR beta libraries as 87-base-pair reads. Under the source paper's analysis protocol: A later analysis counted about 76 million unique TCR beta chains across the 650 to 700 repertoires, and roughly 11 million of these chains were shared by at least two donors. A nearest-neighbor algorithm error-corrected the raw reads and collapsed the reads into unique sequences, merging closely related sequences to remove PCR and sequencing errors. To assign V, D and J gene segments, CDR3 sequences were aligned to IMGT reference sequences. For a sequence to be retained, a match of at least six nucleotides to both a V gene segment and a J gene segment was required. Rearrangements were classified as productive when the CDR3 lacked stop codons and remained in frame with V and J, and all other rearrangements were classified as non-productive. Following IMGT convention, CDR3 was defined as the stretch from the second conserved V-encoded cysteine to the conserved J-encoded phenylalanine. In an earlier analysis of some 550 of the donors, sequences lacking an unambiguous match to a single V gene segment were excluded. An earlier analysis of a few hundred of the donors called V segments functional above 56.7% productive rearrangements and segregating when the between-donor standard deviation exceeded 5%. A statistical classification framework was built to diagnose cytomegalovirus status from the catalog of TCR beta chain sequences. In a later analysis, TCR nucleotide sequences were compared against IMGT/GENE-DB human TR gene sequences so that V and J genes could be assigned. The TCRdist pipeline was used in a later analysis to assign CDR3 sequences and most-parsimonious VDJ recombination scenarios. In a later analysis, each TCR beta chain was defined by its CDR3 amino acid sequence together with its V-gene family, and reads without a unique V-gene family were excluded. A later analysis removed 600 or so highly shared, low-generation-probability nucleotide sequences to deal with suspected cross-contamination and a sequencing artifact. In a later analysis, a clonal expansion index was calculated for each public chain from normalized within-repertoire ranks of inferred template counts. A later analysis computed generation probabilities with a VDJ recombination model fitted to out-of-frame rearrangements, and checked the results against IGoR. In a later analysis, hypergeometric tests were used to score TCR-TCR, TCR-HLA and TCR-CMV co-occurrence, with a repertoire-size bias correction applied to TCR pairs. To estimate false discovery rates, a later analysis permuted the HLA or CMV assignments 20 times. In a later analysis, co-occurring TCRs were grouped using DBSCAN, and TCRdist sequence similarity was added for clustering within HLA-allele-positive subsets. Repertoires with fewer than 30,000 or more than 120,000 public chains were left out of co-occurrence clustering, as were five repertoires with anomalous nucleotide sharing. TCRdb stores this immuneACCESS table with in-frame sequences only. Part of the clones is absent; in the studies checked, under half of the shortfall reflects unresolved V genes, and no reason is known for the rest. V and J calls and clone size are copied from that table; D and trimming were computed from the DNA. The sample table records 130,000 or so clones; 77% of these occur just once. The biggest ten clones account for around 1.7% of the sample.

V is shortened by 3 bases, J by 0 bases, and the region joining them spans 14 bases. As encoded in the germline V gene, CDR1 is KGHSH while CDR2 is LQKENI. From its cysteine to its phenylalanine, the CDR3 spans 16 amino acids. Only CDR3 DNA is held: 48 bases, read in frame from base 1. This record belongs to a study of cytomegalovirus exposure and HLA in healthy donors (dated by TCRdb to 2016 to 2017). Regarding the study in general: According to an earlier analysis of a few hundred of the donors, 200 million or so T cells yielded approximately 120 million unique TCR beta sequences and 250 to 350 Gb of sequence data. An early release that covered about 600 HLA-typed donors contained 250 to 350 gigabases of sequencing data and around 80 million unique TCR sequences. Among the approximately 400 genotyped donors, about 85% belonged to the genetic ancestry cluster associated with self-reported Caucasian donors. The aim of the study was to test whether cataloging public T cell receptors could identify signatures of past pathogen exposure. Using immunosequencing, the study profiled T cell repertoires from 666 subjects and related those repertoires to cytomegalovirus serostatus. In addition to the first cohort of hundreds of subjects, a separate validation cohort of approximately 130 different subjects was used. To predict cytomegalovirus infection status, the study brought together high-throughput TCR immunosequencing, statistical association of individual TCRs with disease status, and machine learning. A later analysis re-analyzed previously published TCR beta repertoires from about 730 donors and added high-resolution HLA genotyping to study TCR occurrence patterns. Rather than drawing on any new phenotypic data, the later analysis identified candidate immune exposures from TCR beta sequences and the way those sequences occurred across donors. To decide whether each TCR beta V gene segment behaved as functional or pseudogenic, an earlier analysis of several hundred of the donors relied on high-throughput TCR beta sequencing. Donor age, sex, ethnicity and CMV serostatus were collected together with the repertoire data. In a later genetic analysis, genome-wide SNP genotypes for about 65% of the roughly 700 donors were used, and that subset was treated as a discovery cohort. All discovery cohort repertoires had been generated on a single sequencing platform. HLA typing included class I and class II loci at four-digit resolution. The number of typed donors differed by locus: 629-630 for A, B, C, DRB1 and DQB1; roughly 510 for DQA1; approximately 610 for DPA1; and around 470 for DPB1. Four to six DR-DQ haplotypes were handled as single units for association and clustering because linkage in the cohort was strong. Across 300 to 400 genotyped donors of the cohort, an average of approximately 240,000 unique TCR beta nucleotide sequences per donor were sequenced, and roughly a sixth of those sequences were non-productive. General conclusions and limits of the study: In vitro tests confirmed that a few of the cytomegalovirus-associated TCR beta chains recognize cytomegalovirus antigens. Several of the top co-occurrence clusters appeared to be linked to parvovirus B19, influenza, CMV and Epstein-Barr virus, according to a later analysis. At a false discovery rate of 0.05, a later analysis linked under 20,000 TCR beta sequences to specific HLA alleles. Correlated functional status among segregating V segments might be attributable to linkage disequilibrium, but an unknown experimental factor could not be ruled out. A cluster of highly shared sequence variants was judged likely to represent a technical artifact of the sequencing pipeline. The only immune exposure information available for the cohort was CMV serostatus. In a later analysis, the rate of TCR association differed among HLA loci, with DRB1 alleles having the most associated TCRs and HLA-C alleles having the fewest. The 87-base-pair reads could not distinguish some IMGT-functional V segments, including TRBV6-2 and TRBV6-3, so those segments were excluded. A further reported finding was that TCR beta sequences accurately predicted the HLA-A and HLA-B alleles for most subjects in the first cohort. HLA typing was unavailable for some donors at each locus, so association tests used only the typed subset. Presence/absence analyses assumed roughly uniform sequencing depth across donors, an assumption that may not hold. When HLA alleles, especially DR and DQ, strongly co-occurred, TCR associations were difficult to assign to individual alleles. The authors suggested that the approach could potentially be generalized to other disease states and immunological phenotypes. A later genetic analysis associated a missense DCLRE1C variant with V-gene and J-gene trimming of TCR beta chains, and an independent cohort replicated the association. The study listed 150 to 200 TCR beta chains as associated with cytomegalovirus. This cohort had only TCR beta chains sequenced, and the lack of alpha or paired-chain data limited which features could be detected. The earlier analysis of around 600 of the donors excluded around 17 rarely observed V segments, including chromosome 9 orphons, because counts were too low. In a later analysis, most CMV-associated TCR beta chains were found to appear HLA-restricted, with HLA associations seemingly driven largely by CMV exposure. Broadly in line with IMGT annotations, most TCR beta V segments showed up in productive rearrangements about 87% or about 30% of the time in an earlier analysis of some 590 of the donors. Compared with the approximately 720-donor mean, donors in an Asian-associated ancestry cluster had fewer N-insertions in productive TCRs, according to a later genetic analysis. Most TCR sequences were seen in very few donors, while some public TCRs were found in many individuals. In a later analysis, HLA-associated TCR beta chains showed more clonal expansion and lower generation probabilities than non-associated chains that were equally common. The classifier was reported to diagnose cytomegalovirus status with high specificity and sensitivity in both the original and validation cohorts.

The sequence joins TRBV18 to TRBJ2-5; the D gene is possibly TRBD1, with 6 bases matching. The sequenced sample consisted of PBMCs. This TCR came from a female donor in good health and CMV-seronegative. The nucleotide sequence is TGTGCCAGCTCACCTTACGTACAGGGACACCAAGAGACCCAGTACTTC. Its protein is CASSPYVQGHQETQYF.